The entry below gives a single TCR beta chain sequence along with its context. Its cognate antigen is unknown. 13 Jbeta primers and 60 Vbeta primers were used for the PCR. Some clones are missing from TCRdb's copy, which holds only in-frame ones; the method was immunoSEQ multiplex PCR. The data hold roughly 180,000 clones, with about 80% observed a single time. Per the germline V gene, CDR1 is SQVTM and CDR2 is ANQGSEA. The CDR3 length is 13 residues. The trim removed 6 bases at V and 6 bases at J, leaving 9 bases unmatched. This sample is part of a study of cytomegalovirus exposure and HLA in healthy donors. The wider study: Researchers found that 81% of over 350 genotyped donors fell within the Caucasian-associated ancestry cluster. Study findings and constraints: Among the CMV-associated chains, three were confirmed in vitro as specific for CMV antigens.

This TCR was recovered from a man aged 18 to 30 in good health and CMV-seronegative. The chain is built from TRBV29-1 and TRBJ1-2; 8 bases match TRBD1. The sample taken for sequencing was PBMCs. The CDR3 DNA follows: TGCAGCGTACTCCCGGACAGGGAGAATGGCTACACCTTC. Protein product: CSVLPDRENGYTF.